One T cell receptor (beta chain) is described in this entry. Possible read error: a much larger clone is one base away. There were TCR beta CDR3 regions amplified from RNA transcripts. The HTBI set primed first-round TCR CDR3 RT-PCR. TCRdb analysed the multiplex PCR reads with MiXCR anew, one entry per CDR3 protein. The sample includes roughly 750,000 distinct CDR3 sequences, 15% to 20% of them seen just once. The CDR3 covers 15 residues. The J segment lost 6 bases and the V segment lost 0 bases, leaving 5 bases of the junction unmatched. Germline-derived CDR1 and CDR2 are MNHEY and SVGAGI. This record comes from a study of T cells in Graves' hyperthyroidism and ophthalmopathy. Newly diagnosed hyperthyroidism patients aged 18 to 65 years had disease lasting under 2 months. Patients with uncontrolled infections, other autoimmune diseases, pregnancy or lactation were excluded. Diagnoses were made from clinical symptoms, serum measures (thyroxine and TRAb), thyroid ultrasound and orbital computed tomography.

The specimen was blood. This chain joins TRBV6-5 and TRBJ2-3, with TRBD2 matching over 8 bases. This sequence originates from a man younger than 30 with Graves' hyperthyroidism. Written as DNA, the CDR3 is TGTGCCAGCAGTTACTCTGACGGGAGGGCCGATACGCAGTATTTT. Amino acid sequence: CASSYSDGRADTQYF.